The 17 T cell receptor beta chains below come from one sample, sequenced in a study of control samples from healthy donors and cancer patients. TCRdb keeps only in-frame clones here, not all; method: immunoSEQ multiplex PCR. The repertoire includes about 190,000 clones, 90% to 95% of them detected once, and more than 1.1% sits in the top ten. Sequenced material: blood. Source of these receptors: a man aged 18 to 29 in good health.

The chain couples TRBV7-9 to TRBJ1-4, with D possibly being TRBD1 (5 bases). The CDR3 extends over 15 amino acids. Germline assignment: CDR1 SEHNR and CDR2 FQNEAQ (reference sequence). V was trimmed by 4 bases and J by 6 bases, leaving 15 bases between them. CDR3 loop: CASSSFRVPDEKLFF. CDR3 DNA: TGTGCCAGCAGCTCCTTCAGGGTCCCTGATGAAAAACTGTTTTTT.

This chain joins TRBV27 and TRBJ2-1, with a weak D call TRBD2 (6 bases). Trimming removed 2 bases at V and 0 bases at J, with 11 bases between. The length of the CDR3 is 16 residues. Germline assignment: CDR1 MNHEY and CDR2 SMNVEV (reference sequence). The CDR3 loop reads CASSLLGGSSYNEQFF. CDR3 coding DNA: TGTGCCAGCAGTTTACTTGGGGGGAGCTCCTACAATGAGCAGTTCTTC.

This chain connects TRBV2 to TRBJ2-7; unclear D gene. V was pared by 6 bases and J by 3 bases, with 6 bases between. There are 11 residues in the CDR3. The germline V gene encodes CDR1 SNHLY and CDR2 FYNNEI. Here the CDR3 DNA reads TGTGCCAGCAGAAACGGCTACGAGCAGTACTTC. Protein: CASRNGYEQYF.

This clone was picked up a small number of times. This chain links TRBV20-1 with TRBJ1-1; D gene uncertain. This CDR3 region has 11 residues. CDR1 and CDR2 from the germline V gene are DFQATT and SNEGSKA (reference sequence). V was pared by 3 bases and J by 6 bases, with 8 bases between. The DNA of the CDR3 is TGCAGTGCTAGCCCAGGCCCTGAAGCTTTCTTT. Protein sequence: CSASPGPEAFF.

This sequence joins TRBV4-1 and TRBJ2-7; 9 bases match TRBD1. J gave up 5 bases and V 1 base, and 6 bases lay outside the gene matches. CDR3 length equals 15 residues. Germline values: CDR1 MGHRA, CDR2 YSYEKL. CDR3 protein: CASSQGSGTGNEQYF. The CDR3 DNA is TGCGCCAGCAGCCAAGGCTCCGGGACAGGGAACGAGCAGTACTTC.

The V and J genes are TRBV11-2 and TRBJ2-7; D is possibly TRBD1 (6 bases). Germline lookup yields CDR1 SGHAT and CDR2 FQNNGV. This CDR3 has 14 amino acids. V lost 6 bases to trimming and J lost 3 bases, with 15 bases between them. The CDR3 region is CASRPPGQRYEQYF. The CDR3 nucleotides are TGTGCCAGCAGGCCCCCGGGACAACGCTACGAGCAGTACTTC.

The chain is built from TRBV5-1 and TRBJ1-2, with TRBD1 matching over 7 bases. Germline-derived CDR1 and CDR2 are SGHRS and YFSETQ. V was clipped by 0 bases and J by 3 bases; unmatched bases: 5. This CDR3 spans 15 amino acids. DNA for the CDR3: TGCGCCAGCAGCTTGGCACAGGGGCAGTACTATGGCTACACCTTC. Translation: CASSLAQGQYYGYTF.

V is TRBV30 and J is TRBJ1-2, with 8 bases matching TRBD1. CDR3 size: 13 residues. V lost 5 bases, J lost 2 bases, and 4 bases stayed unmatched. CDR1 is GTSNPN and CDR2 is SVGIG in the germline V gene (reference sequence). For the CDR3, the DNA is TGTGCCTGGTCGCGACAGGGGAACTATGGCTACACCTTC. As protein: CAWSRQGNYGYTF.

Regarding this clone: A read error may account for a junction end that differs from germline. The V and J genes are TRBV7-2 and TRBJ1-1, with 8 bases aligning to TRBD1. The CDR3 loop spans 16 amino acids. Germline assignment: CDR1 SGHTA and CDR2 FQGNSA. The CDR3 region is CASSLGTGIRNTEAFF. The CDR3 DNA sequence: TGTGCCAGCAGTTTAGGGACAGGCATAAGGAACACTGAAGCTTTCTTT.

This chain uses TRBV10-2 with TRBJ2-1; TRBD2 aligns across 9 bases. This CDR3 region has 15 residues. Trimming took 4 bases from V and 8 from J; bases not matched to a gene: 9. The germline V gene encodes CDR1 WSHSY and CDR2 SAAADI. CDR3 loop: CASSGRGGGAHEQFF. The CDR3 nucleotides are TGCGCCAGCAGTGGCAGGGGCGGGGGGGCCCATGAGCAGTTCTTC.

The chain has TRBV2 and TRBJ2-7; 10 nucleotides line up with TRBD1. The CDR3 covers 14 residues. Germline trimming cut 4 bases from V and 4 bases from J; bases unmatched to any gene: 4. Germline CDR1 and CDR2: SNHLY and FYNNEI. The CDR3 region is CASSVGTGDYEQYF. The CDR3 DNA is TGTGCCAGCAGTGTAGGGACAGGGGATTACGAGCAGTACTTC. The whole variable domain, filled in from reference TRBV2 and TRBJ2-7, reads EPEVTQTPSHQVTQMGQEVILRCVPISNHLYFYWYRQILGQKVEFLVSFYNNEISEKSEIFDDQFSVERPDGSNFTLKIRSTKLEDSAMYFCASSVGTGDYEQYFGPGTRLTVT.

This sequence joins TRBV10-1 and TRBJ2-1; D not resolved. V gave up 8 bases and J gave up 6 bases, with 17 bases separating them. Germline CDR1 is WNHNN and CDR2 is SYGVQD (reference sequence). The CDR3 loop spans 14 amino acids. CDR3 loop: CASSKDQSINEQFF. The CDR3 coding sequence is TGCGCCAGCTCCAAGGACCAATCGATCAATGAGCAGTTCTTC.

The rearrangement uses TRBV18 and TRBJ1-5; D call uncertain. The V end lost 2 bases, the J end lost 7 bases, and 9 bases lay between the germline ends. The CDR3 sequence is 13 residues long. Germline CDR1 is KGHSH and CDR2 is LQKENI. The CDR3 DNA is TGTGCCAGCTCACCAGCGGACCAACAGCCCCAGCATTTT. This translates into CASSPADQQPQHF.

In nucleotides, the CDR3 is TGCAGTGCCGGTGTCGGAGGGAAACTGTTTTTT. Amino acid sequence: CSAGVGGKLFF. This chain joins TRBV20-1 and TRBJ1-4; D gene uncertain. Deletions cut 6 bases from V and 11 bases from J, with 13 bases between. Germline CDR1 is DFQATT and CDR2 is SNEGSKA (reference sequence). CDR3 length: 11 residues.

V is TRBV5-4 and J is TRBJ1-1; D gene uncertain. CDR3 size: 13 residues. Germline assignment: CDR1 SGHNT and CDR2 YYREEE (reference sequence). V gave up 2 bases and J gave up 1 base, with 6 bases separating them. The CDR3 region is CASSFRQNTEAFF. Written as DNA, the CDR3 is TGTGCCAGCAGCTTCCGACAGAACACTGAAGCTTTCTTT.

The chain recombines TRBV19 with TRBJ2-6; a weak D match, TRBD2 (5 bases). With 8 bases removed from V and 4 bases from J, the gap between germline ends came to 9 bases. The CDR3 sequence is 13 residues long. The germline CDR1 and CDR2 sequences are LNHDA and SQIVND (reference sequence). The DNA for the CDR3 is TGTGCCAGTGGACTTTCCGGGGCCAACGTCCTGACTTTC. Residues: CASGLSGANVLTF.

The chain uses TRBV14 and TRBJ1-6; D ambiguous. The V and J ends lost 1 base and 0 bases respectively, with 7 bases between them. The germline CDR1 and CDR2 sequences are SGHDN and FVKESK. This CDR3 region has 16 residues. CDR3 DNA: TGTGCCAGCAGCCAAGTTGGCAGCTCCTATAATTCACCCCTCCACTTT. Its translation is CASSQVGSSYNSPLHF.